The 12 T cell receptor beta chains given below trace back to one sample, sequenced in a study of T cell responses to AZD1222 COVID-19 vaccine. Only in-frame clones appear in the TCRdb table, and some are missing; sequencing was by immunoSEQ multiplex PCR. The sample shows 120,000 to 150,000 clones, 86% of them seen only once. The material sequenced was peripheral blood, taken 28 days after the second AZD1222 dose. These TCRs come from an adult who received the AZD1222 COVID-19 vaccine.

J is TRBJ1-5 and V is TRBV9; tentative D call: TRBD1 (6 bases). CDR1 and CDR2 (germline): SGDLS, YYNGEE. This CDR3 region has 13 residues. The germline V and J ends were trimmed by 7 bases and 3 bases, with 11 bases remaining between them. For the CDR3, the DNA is TGTGCCAGCTCGGGGGCCTCCAATCAGCCCCAGCATTTT. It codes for CASSGASNQPQHF.

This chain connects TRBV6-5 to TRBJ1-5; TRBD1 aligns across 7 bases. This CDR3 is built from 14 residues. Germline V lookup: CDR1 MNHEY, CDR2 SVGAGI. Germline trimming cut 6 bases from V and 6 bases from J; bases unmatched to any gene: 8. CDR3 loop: CASRTGLEGQPQHF. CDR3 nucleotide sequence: TGTGCCAGCAGGACAGGGTTAGAGGGTCAGCCCCAGCATTTT.

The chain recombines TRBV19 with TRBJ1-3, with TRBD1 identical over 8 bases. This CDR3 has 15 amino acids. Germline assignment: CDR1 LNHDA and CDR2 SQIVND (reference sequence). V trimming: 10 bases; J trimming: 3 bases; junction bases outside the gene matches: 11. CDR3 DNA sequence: TGTGCCACCGGGGACAGGCCGACTTTTGGAAACACCATATATTTT. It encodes CATGDRPTFGNTIYF.

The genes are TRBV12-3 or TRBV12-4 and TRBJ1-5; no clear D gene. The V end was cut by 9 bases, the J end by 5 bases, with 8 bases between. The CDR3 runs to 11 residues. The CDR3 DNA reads TGTGCCAGTGGGCCCTATCAGCCCCAGCATTTT. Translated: CASGPYQPQHF.

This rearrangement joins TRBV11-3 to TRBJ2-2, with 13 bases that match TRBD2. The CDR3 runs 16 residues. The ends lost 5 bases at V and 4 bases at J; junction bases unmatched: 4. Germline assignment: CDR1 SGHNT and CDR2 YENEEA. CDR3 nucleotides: TGTGCCAGCAGCCCCGGACTAGCGGGAGTCACCGGGGAGCTGTTTTTT. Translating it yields CASSPGLAGVTGELFF. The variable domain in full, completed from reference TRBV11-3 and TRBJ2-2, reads EAGVVQSPRYKIIEKKQPVAFWCNPISGHNTLYWYLQNLGQGPELLIRYENEEAVDDSQLPKDRFSAERLKGVDSTLKIQPAELGDSAVYLCASSPGLAGVTGELFFGEGSRLTVL.

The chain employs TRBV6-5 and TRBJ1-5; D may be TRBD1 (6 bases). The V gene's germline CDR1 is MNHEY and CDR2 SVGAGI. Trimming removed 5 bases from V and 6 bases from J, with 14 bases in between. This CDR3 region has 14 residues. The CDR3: CASSRTEASQPQHF. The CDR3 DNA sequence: TGTGCCAGCAGTCGGACAGAGGCCAGTCAGCCCCAGCATTTT.

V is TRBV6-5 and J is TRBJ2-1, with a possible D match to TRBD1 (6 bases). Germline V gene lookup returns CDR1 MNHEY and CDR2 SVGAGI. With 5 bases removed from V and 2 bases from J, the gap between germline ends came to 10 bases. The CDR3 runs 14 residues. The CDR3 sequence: CASSKQGPYNEQFF. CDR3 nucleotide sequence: TGTGCCAGCAGTAAACAGGGTCCCTACAATGAGCAGTTCTTC.

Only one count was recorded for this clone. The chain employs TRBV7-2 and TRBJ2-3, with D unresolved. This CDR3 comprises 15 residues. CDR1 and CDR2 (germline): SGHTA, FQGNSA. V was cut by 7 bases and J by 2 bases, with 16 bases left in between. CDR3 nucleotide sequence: TGTGCCAGCACGCCCATAGACACAGCCACAGATACGCAGTATTTT. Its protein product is CASTPIDTATDTQYF.

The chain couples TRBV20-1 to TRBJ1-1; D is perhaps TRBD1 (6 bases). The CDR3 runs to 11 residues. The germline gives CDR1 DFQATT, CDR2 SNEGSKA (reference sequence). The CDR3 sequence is CRGGGNTEAFF. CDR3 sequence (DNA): TGCAGAGGGGGAGGGAACACTGAAGCTTTCTTT.

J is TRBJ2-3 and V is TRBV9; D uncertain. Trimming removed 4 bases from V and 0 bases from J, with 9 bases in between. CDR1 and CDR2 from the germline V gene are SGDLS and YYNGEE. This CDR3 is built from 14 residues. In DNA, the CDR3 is TGTGCCAGCAGCTTCACCGGTAGCACAGATACGCAGTATTTT. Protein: CASSFTGSTDTQYF.

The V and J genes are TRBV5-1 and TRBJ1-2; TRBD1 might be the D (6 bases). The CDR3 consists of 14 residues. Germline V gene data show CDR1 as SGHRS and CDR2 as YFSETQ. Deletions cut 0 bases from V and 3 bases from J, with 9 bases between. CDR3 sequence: CASSLAGDDYGYTF. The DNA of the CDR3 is TGCGCCAGCAGCTTGGCAGGGGACGACTATGGCTACACCTTC.

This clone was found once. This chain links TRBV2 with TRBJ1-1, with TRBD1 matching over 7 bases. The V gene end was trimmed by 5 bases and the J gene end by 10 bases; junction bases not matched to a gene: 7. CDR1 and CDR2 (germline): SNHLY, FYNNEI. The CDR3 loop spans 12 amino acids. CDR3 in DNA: TGTGCCAGCAGTCGGCAGGGGGGGAGAGCTTTCTTT. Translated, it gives CASSRQGGRAFF.